This T cell receptor beta chain derives from a study of beta chain features in type 1 diabetes. Across the whole study: Cell yields, age and gender were similar between patients and healthy donors.

As to this clone: What it recognizes is unknown.

Expressed TCRB transcripts got sequenced, as all isolated RNA was reverse transcribed. Assay used: immunoSEQ multiplex PCR; TCRdb lists only in-frame clones, some missing. The sample lists 52,000 or so clones, roughly 50% occurring once. CDR3 length equals 14 residues. The ends lost 3 bases at V and 7 bases at J; junction bases unmatched: 7. Looked up from germline, CDR1 is SGHRS and CDR2 is YFSETQ. General observations from the study: TCRB CDR3s from Type 1 diabetes patients were moderately but significantly shorter in all four CD4+ subsets. Any role of HLA type in TCRB rearrangement remained unresolved here. Diminished insertions and augmented deletions at VDJ junctions characterized type 1 diabetes patients.

The collection from each donor was one heparinised blood draw averaging about 116 mL. The sample comprised Tregs from blood. The chain employs TRBV5-1 and TRBJ2-1; 7 bases match TRBD2. This receptor was taken from a woman aged 40-49 years with type 1 diabetes. The CDR3 coding sequence is TGCGCCAGCAGCTCCGGGGGGATCGGAAATGAGCAGTTCTTC. Translation: CASSSGGIGNEQFF. Full variable domain (outside the CDR3, taken from reference TRBV5-1 and TRBJ2-1): KAGVTQTPRYLIKTRGQQVTLSCSPISGHRSVSWYQQTPGQGLQFLFEYFSETQRNKGNFPGRFSGRQFSNSRSEMNVSTLELGDSALYLCASSSGGIGNEQFFGPGTRLTVL.